The 13 T cell receptor beta chains below were found in one sample sequenced in a study of blood T cells in healthy people across ages. The second PCR ran about 6 to 12 cycles with a sample-barcoded 5' primer and J-beta primers. TCRdb used MiXCR to reprocess the 5' RACE reads, holding one entry per CDR3 protein. The sample contains just under 750,000 distinct CDR3 sequences, approximately 21% of which appear only once. What was sequenced was blood. The receptors stem from a man between 65 and 79 years old in good health.

The CDR3 DNA follows: TGTGCCAGCAGCCCCCCCTTGGCGGGCCCCAATGAGCAGTTCTTC. Translating it yields CASSPPLAGPNEQFF. The chain combines TRBV28 with TRBJ2-1, with a possible D match to TRBD2 (5 bases). The length of the CDR3 is 15 residues. Deletions cut 6 bases from V and 6 bases from J, with 18 bases between. Germline V gene lookup returns CDR1 MDHEN and CDR2 SYDVKM.

This clonotype was observed a handful of times. The chain uses TRBV15 and TRBJ2-2; D call uncertain. V gave up 1 base and J gave up 3 bases, with 3 bases separating them. The germline gives CDR1 LNHNV, CDR2 YYDKDF (reference sequence). This CDR3 is 13 amino acids long. The CDR3 region is CATSRGYTGELFF. The DNA of the CDR3 is TGTGCCACCAGCAGAGGTTACACCGGGGAGCTGTTTTTT.

The rearrangement joins TRBV12-3 or TRBV12-4 to TRBJ1-2; tentative D call: TRBD1 (5 bases). This CDR3 is built from 14 residues. V was cut by 6 bases and J by 0 bases, with 11 bases left in between. CDR3 sequence: CASSVDKTNYGYTF. The CDR3, as DNA: TGTGCCAGCAGCGTGGACAAAACTAACTATGGCTACACCTTC.

In its sample, this clonotype was seen a few times. This chain joins TRBV10-2 and TRBJ2-6, with a tentative D call TRBD1 (5 bases). The CDR3 loop spans 17 amino acids. Trimming took 6 bases from V and 0 from J, leaving 15 bases between them. In germline, CDR1 is WSHSY, CDR2 SAAADI. The CDR3 nucleotides read TGCGCCAGCAGGCGTAGACAGAGATACTCTGGGGCCAACGTCCTGACTTTC. Its protein is CASRRRQRYSGANVLTF.

This clonotype was observed a few times. The gene calls are TRBV5-1 and TRBJ1-6; D is possibly TRBD1 (5 bases). The CDR3 sequence is 16 residues long. V was shortened by 2 bases and J by 6 bases, with 15 bases between the two germline ends. CDR1 SGHRS and CDR2 YFSETQ come from the germline V gene. The CDR3 DNA is TGCGCCAGCAGCTTACAGGACGGCCCTATTAATTCACCCCTCCACTTT. Translated: CASSLQDGPINSPLHF.

This clonotype came up a few times. This chain connects TRBV6-2 or TRBV6-3 to TRBJ2-2; 11 positions match TRBD2. This CDR3 has 15 residues. Germline V gene lookup returns CDR1 MNHEY and CDR2 SVGEGT. V lost 8 bases to trimming and J lost 4 bases; unmatched junction nucleotides: 6. The CDR3 sequence is CASYKTSGVTGELFF. CDR3 DNA sequence: TGTGCCAGCTATAAGACTAGCGGGGTCACCGGGGAGCTGTTTTTT.

This clonotype was recorded a few times. V gene TRBV5-1 combines with J gene TRBJ1-2; TRBD1 matches at 7 bases. This CDR3 region has 14 residues. With V trimmed by 5 bases and J by 4 bases, 8 bases remained unmatched. Germline-derived CDR1 and CDR2 are SGHRS and YFSETQ. The CDR3 nucleotides are TGCGCCAGCAGAACAGGGGAGGGGTTCTATGGCTACACCTTC. Amino acid sequence: CASRTGEGFYGYTF.

As concerns this clonotype: This CDR3 fails to terminate in the conserved phenylalanine or tryptophan, so it likely reflects a read error. This chain joins TRBV20-1 and TRBJ1-4; D might be TRBD1 (5 bases). The CDR3 runs 12 residues. Trimming took off 6 bases at V and 8 bases at J, with 13 bases between the two ends. Germline CDR1 is DFQATT and CDR2 is SNEGSKA (reference sequence). For the CDR3, the DNA is TGCAGTGCCTTCGGGGCTGGAGAAAAACTGTTTTCT. Protein: CSAFGAGEKLFS.

V and J are TRBV6-1 and TRBJ2-1, with TRBD2 matching over 11 bases. Germline V gives CDR1 MNHNS, CDR2 SASEGT. This CDR3 comprises 17 residues. J was trimmed by 4 bases and V by 6 bases; bases with no gene match: 11. CDR3 protein: CASSLPRTSGGYNEQFF. As DNA, the CDR3 is TGTGCCAGCAGCCTCCCGCGCACTAGCGGGGGTTACAATGAGCAGTTCTTC.

This clonotype was seen more than once but under ten times. A junction end diverges from the germline sequence, so it may reflect a read error. This chain joins TRBV5-1 and TRBJ1-1; D possibly corresponds to TRBD1 (6 bases). The germline gives CDR1 SGHRS, CDR2 YFSETQ. CDR3 size: 13 residues. CDR3 loop: CASTLAGVTEAFF. CDR3 DNA sequence: TGCGCCAGCACCTTGGCAGGGGTAACTGAAGCTTTCTTT.

With regard to this clonotype: A junction boundary mismatches the germline segment, possibly from a read error. The chain combines TRBV7-2 with TRBJ2-3; no reliable D call. There are 13 residues in the CDR3. Germline CDR1 reads SGHTA; CDR2 reads FQGNSA. CDR3 nucleotides: TGTGCCAACAGCTTAGTTGGAACAGATACGCAGTATTTT. It encodes CANSLVGTDTQYF.

The rearrangement joins TRBV29-1 to TRBJ1-2; no clear D. Trimming stripped 3 bases from V and 4 bases from J, with 18 bases between. Germline CDR1 SQVTM, CDR2 ANQGSEA. This CDR3 has 15 residues. CDR3 sequence: CSVDVDHGWGYGYTF. In DNA form, the CDR3 reads TGCAGCGTTGACGTGGATCACGGATGGGGCTATGGCTACACCTTC.

This clonotype has just a few counts. The chain links TRBV6-4 to TRBJ2-3, with 16 bases that match TRBD2. After removal of 6 bases from V and 5 bases from J, the junction contained 8 bases not matched to a gene. Germline CDR1 is MRHNA and CDR2 is SNTAGT. The CDR3 has 17 amino acids. The CDR3 bases are TGTGCCAGCAGGCTGGGACTAGCGGGAGGGCCCGGAGATACGCAGTATTTT. It yields the protein CASRLGLAGGPGDTQYF.